The 14 T cell receptor beta chains given below trace back to one sample, sequenced in a study of T cells of healthy individuals. TCRdb passed the 5' RACE reads through MiXCR, listing each CDR3 protein once. This table holds about 96,000 distinct CDR3 sequences, around 17% found once. Every receptor here comes from a human donor in good health.

The chain has TRBV27 and TRBJ2-5; a weak D match, TRBD1 (6 bases). Germline CDR1 and CDR2: MNHEY and SMNVEV (reference sequence). V was pared by 5 bases and J by 1 base, with 14 bases between. This CDR3 is 15 amino acids long. CDR3 protein: CASSRTANFQETQYF. CDR3 sequence (DNA): TGTGCCAGCAGTAGGACAGCGAACTTCCAAGAGACCCAGTACTTC.

There are a few counts of this clonotype. The J gene is TRBJ1-3, the V gene TRBV4-3; D is undetermined. Germline loops: CDR1 LGHNA, CDR2 YSLEER. Trimming left V 1 base short and J 3 bases short, with 13 bases between. This CDR3 is 16 amino acids long. In DNA, the CDR3 is TGCGCCAGCAGCCAAGGGACCCTGGGCGTTGGAAACACCATATATTTT. Translating it yields CASSQGTLGVGNTIYF.

The V and J genes are TRBV29-1 and TRBJ1-1, with 7 bases that match TRBD1. CDR3 length: 14 amino acids. CDR1 is SQVTM, CDR2 ANQGSEA, per germline. V trimming: 5 bases; J trimming: 4 bases; junction bases outside the gene matches: 10. The chain's CDR3 is CSVLRGKSTTEAFF. In DNA, the CDR3 is TGCAGCGTTCTCAGGGGGAAGTCTACCACTGAAGCTTTCTTT. Complete variable domain (other parts from reference TRBV29-1 and TRBJ1-1): SAVISQKPSRDICQRGTSLTIQCQVDSQVTMMFWYRQQPGQSLTLIATANQGSEATYESGFVIDKFPISRPNLTFSTLTVSNMSPEDSSIYLCSVLRGKSTTEAFFGQGTRLTVV.

This clonotype has at least ten counts. The chain combines TRBV20-1 with TRBJ2-5; 12 nucleotides match TRBD2. V shed 4 bases and J 1 base; nucleotides not matched to a gene: 4. The germline gives CDR1 DFQATT, CDR2 SNEGSKA (reference sequence). This CDR3 contains 15 residues. The CDR3 loop is CSATGLAGFQETQYF. CDR3 in DNA: TGCAGTGCTACAGGACTAGCGGGGTTCCAAGAGACCCAGTACTTC.

The V and J genes are TRBV12-5 and TRBJ2-1; 7 positions agree with TRBD2. The CDR3 has 12 amino acids. Trimming at V came to 7 bases and at J to 15 bases, leaving 12 bases not matched to a gene. The germline gives CDR1 LGHNT, CDR2 FRNRAP. CDR3: CASAVAGGGLFF. The CDR3 DNA sequence: TGTGCTAGTGCCGTAGCTGGCGGGGGTCTGTTCTTC.

V usage is TRBV4-3 and J usage is TRBJ2-7, with D perhaps matching TRBD1 or TRBD2 (5 bases each). Per germline, CDR1 LGHNA and CDR2 YSLEER. The CDR3 extends over 17 amino acids. V was trimmed by 5 bases and J by 2 bases, leaving 22 bases between them. This chain's CDR3 is CASSTDPVREFPYEQYF. CDR3 DNA: TGCGCCAGCAGCACCGACCCGGTCAGGGAGTTCCCCTACGAGCAGTACTTC.

This chain links TRBV27 with TRBJ2-3; 14 positions match TRBD2. V trimming: 3 bases; J trimming: 5 bases; junction bases outside the gene matches: 4. The CDR3 loop spans 16 amino acids. Germline V CDR1 and CDR2: MNHEY, SMNVEV (reference sequence). DNA of the CDR3: TGTGCCAGCAGTTTCCTGACTAGCGGGGGGGGAGATACGCAGTATTTT. Its translation: CASSFLTSGGGDTQYF.

This clonotype was seen repeatedly, ten times or more. The genes are TRBV12-3 or TRBV12-4 and TRBJ1-2; the D is unclear. The CDR3 extends over 12 amino acids. Trimming pared 3 bases from V and 2 bases from J, leaving 4 bases between. The CDR3 region is CASSLTNYGYTF. The CDR3, as DNA: TGTGCCAGCAGTTTGACAAACTATGGCTACACCTTC.

The chain is built from TRBV20-1 and TRBJ2-1; 7 bases align to TRBD1. The germline V gene has CDR1 DFQATT and CDR2 SNEGSKA (reference sequence). Unmatched junction bases numbered 16, after V lost 1 base and J lost 7 bases. The CDR3 is made up of 17 amino acids. DNA for the CDR3: TGCAGTGCTAGAGGACTACAGGGGCGAGGTTCGGGGAATGAGCAGTTCTTC. As protein: CSARGLQGRGSGNEQFF.

This clonotype was seen a few times. This sequence joins TRBV10-3 and TRBJ2-2; tentative D call: TRBD1 (6 bases). Germline assignment: CDR1 ENHRY and CDR2 SYGVKD. Trimming left V 4 bases short and J 1 base short, with 10 bases between. The CDR3 has 15 amino acids. CDR3 DNA sequence: TGTGCCATCAGTGTAGAGGACAGGAACACCGGGGAGCTGTTTTTT. Translated: CAISVEDRNTGELFF.

This clonotype showed up just a few times. This chain connects TRBV20-1 to TRBJ1-5; TRBD1 matches at 7 bases. The CDR3 consists of 13 residues. J gave up 6 bases and V 4 bases, and 6 bases lay outside the gene matches. Germline V gives CDR1 DFQATT, CDR2 SNEGSKA (reference sequence). CDR3 sequence reads: CSATHRGSQPQHF. Written as DNA, the CDR3 is TGCAGTGCTACCCACAGGGGAAGTCAGCCCCAGCATTTT.

This clonotype was counted only a few times. The chain joins TRBV2 to TRBJ2-5, with D perhaps matching TRBD1 (6 bases). V shed 5 bases and J shed 1 base, with 20 bases lying between them. CDR1 is SNHLY and CDR2 is FYNNEI in the germline V gene. The CDR3 has 17 residues. As DNA, the CDR3 is TGTGCCAGCAGTCCAAGGGGGTCAGGGGTTGTCCAAGAGACCCAGTACTTC. Its protein is CASSPRGSGVVQETQYF.

The chain is built from TRBV20-1 and TRBJ2-2; a weak D match, TRBD2 (6 bases). The CDR3 sequence is 14 residues long. V lost 5 bases and J 4 bases, leaving 14 bases between the germline ends. The germline V gene encodes CDR1 DFQATT and CDR2 SNEGSKA (reference sequence). DNA for the CDR3: TGCAGTGCTGCCCGGGACTCCGGCACCGGGGAGCTGTTTTTT. Protein product: CSAARDSGTGELFF.

This chain joins TRBV7-2 and TRBJ1-5; no clear D gene. The CDR3 is 14 residues long. From germline, CDR1 is SGHTA and CDR2 FQGNSA. Trimming shortened V by 7 bases and J by 0 bases, and 10 bases separated the two germline ends. The CDR3 nucleotides are TGTGCCAGCAACGCGGGGTATAGCAATCAGCCCCAGCATTTT. As protein: CASNAGYSNQPQHF.